This TCR beta chain was sequenced in a study of regulatory T cells in long-lasting Graves disease (dated by TCRdb to about 2021). For context, the study as a whole: Patients with newly diagnosed Graves' disease had been on antithyroid drugs for under 3 months. Patients with persistent Graves' disease were compared with patients with newly diagnosed Graves' disease using TCR sequencing and RNA sequencing of peripheral blood. The study took place in China and was registered as a clinical trial. TCR sequencing covered some 13 persistent and some 20 newly diagnosed Graves' disease patients, some 33 samples in total.

This clonotype was detected many times. Its antigen is still unknown. The sample holds no much larger clone one base away, and base qualities are not on file. The meaning of the sample's time point label: newly diagnosed GD, antithyroid drugs for less than 3 months. For both TCR sequencing and RNA sequencing, RNA was extracted from PBMCs in TRIzol. Graves' disease was diagnosed according to American Thyroid Association guidelines. Recruitment of patients was carried out at an endocrinology department in Xi'an, China. Each patient gave 7.5 to 10 milliliters of peripheral blood, collected in an EDTA anticoagulant tube. Ficoll Paque Plus density gradient separation was used to isolate PBMCs, and no further T cell sorting was performed. An Agilent 2100 Bioanalyzer and agarose gel were used to assess RNA quality, and a NanoDrop 2000 was used to measure RNA concentration. Results and caveats for the whole study, not just this receptor: The authors acknowledged the small sample size as a limitation that may reduce accuracy. Only peripheral blood was studied, because thyroid tissue, the primary lesion, was inaccessible. Sequencing and analysis were restricted to the TCR beta chain. Patients with persistent disease shared more public clonotypes (approximately 2,500) than newly diagnosed patients did (966). Persistent Graves' disease patients showed lower TCR Shannon entropy and fewer highly expanded clones than newly diagnosed patients, suggesting clonal expansion.

Receptor amplification or capture employed multiplex PCR. Sequencing was performed on an Illumina HiSeq 4000. iRepertoire HTBI primers and Arm-PCR amplification of CDR3 regions were used to construct TCR beta libraries. Gel purification was performed on PCR products prior to sequencing. Per the authors' processing: Across samples, approximately 68 TRBV and 13 to 15 TRBJ segments were identified and used for gene usage analysis of CDR3 amino acid clonotypes. COPE and FqMerger were used to merge filtered high-quality paired reads into contigs. Contigs were aligned with BLAST to IMGT TRBV, TRBD and TRBJ reference genes, and CDR3 was defined per IMGT. Clonotypes above 0.1% frequency were classified as highly expanded clones. Shannon entropy was used to measure repertoire diversity, and the Gini coefficient was used to measure V-J evenness. A clonotype found in more than one individual was treated as public. TCRdb trimmed public reads at Q25 via fastp, called clones via MiXCR and kept in-frame beta chains. CDR3 protein sequences are deduplicated, and each keeps its most common genes and DNA. The V and J calls were determined by TCRdb, not by the authors. For this sample there are 350,000 to 500,000 distinct CDR3 sequences; around 15% appear just once. The ten most abundant clones make up about 25% of the sample.

The same sample was also used in a study of T cells in Graves' hyperthyroidism and ophthalmopathy. The second publication reports: Stable Graves' hyperthyroidism was defined as no progression to ophthalmopathy during 18 months of follow-up. The hyperthyroidism patients were between 18 and 65 years old and newly diagnosed, with a disease duration of less than 2 months. Any patient with an uncontrolled infection, another autoimmune disease, pregnancy or lactation was excluded. Diagnoses were based on clinical symptoms, serum thyroxine and TRAb, thyroid ultrasound and orbital computed tomography. A first-round RT-PCR of the TCR CDR3 used the HTBI primer set with the Qiagen OneStep RT-PCR kit. Most expanded thyroid clonotypes (frequency above 0.001) were also detected in blood, a finding suggesting that blood repertoires may reflect thyroid immune responses. Ophthalmopathy was separated from stable hyperthyroidism by a 13 V-J signature model, with around 88% sensitivity and about 81% specificity obtained in cross-validation and 80%/75% obtained in testing. In validation, the model predicted progression to ophthalmopathy with approximately 71% sensitivity and less than 75% specificity, a median of 6.5 months before onset. To identify TCR V-J signatures that set the groups apart, the researchers used a discovery cohort of 100 patients, made up of under 45 with Graves' ophthalmopathy and some 56 with stable Graves' hyperthyroidism. An independent validation cohort of fewer than 20 hyperthyroidism patients and 17 patients who later progressed to ophthalmopathy tested prospective prediction of ophthalmopathy. For training and testing, the 80 to 100 patients in the discovery cohort were randomly divided in a 7:3 ratio. In addition, the study compared T-cell repertoires in thyroid tissue and in blood from roughly 6 Graves' hyperthyroidism patients. After blood sampling, hyperthyroidism patients were treated with methimazole at a starting dose of 30 mg daily, and ophthalmopathy patients were treated with high-dose intravenous methylprednisolone. The libraries were constructed in a second round of multiplex PCR and then size-selected and purified. Sequencing of the libraries was done on an Illumina HiSeq2000 using paired-end 100 bp reads. SOAPnuke was used to process the raw data, throwing out any read that contained adapters or uncalled bases, had a mean Phred below 15, or lacked an exact constant-primer or identifier match. COPE v1.2.5 was used to merge high-quality paired reads, and clonotypes were defined as unique nucleotide sequences. MiTCR v1.1 was used to align clonotypes to the IMGT TRBV, TRBD and TRBJ reference segments. Analysis was restricted to V-J combinations with a frequency above 0.0001, which covered 99.2% of repertoires. A TCS score was defined as the ratio between F50 (clonal expansion) and ExV (chaos), using BLOSUM62-based TCRdist between CDR3 peptides within each V-J. Welch's t-statistics and random forest reduced roughly 540 V-J features to some 14, which were used in a naive Bayes classifier (R e1071). No statistical method was used to fix the sample size in advance, and group allocation was not hidden from the investigators. The paper reports TCR Vbeta CDR3 sequencing of more than 120 peripheral blood samples: 43 ophthalmopathy, some 80 hyperthyroidism and around 17 progressor patients.

This TCR came from a woman between 18 and 29 years old with Graves disease. Donor details come from another sample of the same person, matched by shared clones. Sequencing was performed on peripheral blood mononuclear cells (PBMCs), taken at new diagnosis, from a patient treated with antithyroid drugs.

Read as DNA, the sequence is TGTGCCAGCAGTCGCCGGGACAGGGTTCGAGCGACCCAGTACTTC. Its protein product is CASSRRDRVRATQYF. The rearranged segments are TRBV28 and TRBJ2-5; TRBD1 aligns with 9 central bases. As encoded in the germline V gene, CDR1 is MDHEN while CDR2 is SYDVKM. Spanning cysteine to phenylalanine, the CDR3 consists of 15 amino acids. Only the CDR3 DNA is retained, 45 bases long and in frame from the first base. The germline V end is reduced by 5 bases and the J end by 7 bases; junction bases left unmatched: 11.